This is a list of T cell receptor beta chains from one sample in a study of technical replicates of blood from a handful of donors. Profiling relied on immunoSEQ multiplex PCR, and the TCRdb table lists in-frame clones only, not all of them. The data show about 72,000 clones, roughly 92% seen once. Sequencing was performed on T cells isolated from PBMCs. The receptors come from a human donor in good health. Each CDR3 is given with its conserved first and last residue. Fields, in order: CDR3 length, clone size, V gene, J gene, D gene, CDR3 DNA, CDR3 protein. The D gene is left open where the match is weak. Size values are once, few and many counts, or a class for expanded clones, and some rows have none.

16,-,TRBV7-9,TRBJ1-4,TRBD1,TGTGCCAGCAGTCCCCACCGCGCAGGGGGCCAGGAAAAACTGTTTTTT,CASSPHRAGGQEKLFF
12,-,TRBV5-6,TRBJ2-7,-,TGTGCCAGCAGCCTCAGGACCTACGAGCAGTACTTC,CASSLRTYEQYF
14,once,TRBV7-2,TRBJ2-7,TRBD2,TGTGCCAGCAGCTTAGTACTAGCGGACTACGAGCAGTACTTC,CASSLVLADYEQYF
13,-,TRBV29-1,TRBJ2-7,TRBD2,TGCAGCGGTCATGGGCGGGGGGGTTACGAGCAGTACTTC,CSGHGRGGYEQYF
11,once,TRBV11-2,TRBJ1-5,-,TGTGCCAGCAGCTCGGACTTTCTCCAGCATTTT,CASSSDFLQHF
14,-,TRBV7-9,TRBJ2-7,TRBD1,TGTGCCAGCAGCTCGACAGGGAAGTGGGACGAGCAGTACTTC,CASSSTGKWDEQYF
15,-,TRBV7-2,TRBJ1-5,-,TGTGCCAGCAGCTTAGAGGGACTGATCAATCAGCCCCAGCATTTT,CASSLEGLINQPQHF
15,-,TRBV2,TRBJ2-1,TRBD1,TGTGCCAGCAGTGAGCTGGGACAGCCCTACAATGAGCAGTTCTTC,CASSELGQPYNEQFF
15,-,TRBV27,TRBJ2-1,-,TGTGCCAGCAGTTTTGGAGGTGGGTCCTTGAATGAGCAGTTCTTC,CASSFGGGSLNEQFF
14,-,TRBV9,TRBJ1-1,-,TGTGCCAGCAGCGTAGGGCCCGCGAACACTGAAGCTTTCTTT,CASSVGPANTEAFF
17,-,TRBV10-1,TRBJ2-7,-,TGCGCCAGCAGTGTATACTATTGGGGACTCGATATCTACGAGCAGTACTTC,CASSVYYWGLDIYEQYF
13,-,TRBV29-1,TRBJ2-7,-,TGCAGCGTCGAAGTGGCCGAATCCTACGAGCAGTACTTC,CSVEVAESYEQYF
13,-,TRBV7-3,TRBJ1-2,TRBD1,TGTGCCAGCAGCTTAGAAGGGGGCTGGGGCTACACCTTC,CASSLEGGWGYTF
15,-,TRBV7-3,TRBJ2-2,-,TGTGCCAGCAGCTTAAGCGGAGGAGGTACCGGGGAGCTGTTTTTT,CASSLSGGGTGELFF
14,-,TRBV5-4,TRBJ2-1,-,TGTGCCAGCAGCTTGGGGCGGGGTTACAATGAGCAGTTCTTC,CASSLGRGYNEQFF
14,once,TRBV4-2,TRBJ2-1,-,TGTGCCAGCAGCCAATCGATACTCGAAAGTGAGCAGTTCTTC,CASSQSILESEQFF
17,-,TRBV7-3,TRBJ2-1,TRBD2,TGTGCCAGCAGTCTTGCCCCTAGCGGGAGAGGGGACAATGAGCAGTTCTTC,CASSLAPSGRGDNEQFF
15,-,TRBV5-1,TRBJ2-7,TRBD1,TGCGCCAGCAGCTTGGCCGGGACAGGGGCCTACGAGCAGTACTTC,CASSLAGTGAYEQYF
16,-,TRBV5-8,TRBJ2-6,-,TGTGCCAGCAGCTTGACAGGGTATACTGGGGCCAACGTCCTGACTTTC,CASSLTGYTGANVLTF
15,-,TRBV5-1,TRBJ1-2,-,TGCGCCAGCAGCCCTCTCATGGGGGGAGACTATGGCTACACCTTC,CASSPLMGGDYGYTF
17,-,TRBV9,TRBJ2-2,TRBD2,TGTGCCAGCAGCGGGACTAGCGGGGACCCTAACACCGGGGAGCTGTTTTTT,CASSGTSGDPNTGELFF
14,-,TRBV9,TRBJ2-7,-,TGTGCCAGCAGCGGTGTCGGACACACCTACGAGCAGTACTTC,CASSGVGHTYEQYF
14,once,TRBV11-3,TRBJ2-5,TRBD1,TGTGCCAGCAGCGACCAGGGGGATCAAGAGACCCAGTACTTC,CASSDQGDQETQYF
14,-,TRBV29-1,TRBJ2-7,TRBD2,TGCAGCGCCGTACTAGCGGGGCTCTCCTACGAGCAGTACTTC,CSAVLAGLSYEQYF
15,-,TRBV28,TRBJ1-2,TRBD1,TGTGCCAGCACACAACAGGGGACCTCTAACTATGGCTACACCTTC,CASTQQGTSNYGYTF
14,-,TRBV14,TRBJ1-2,TRBD1,TGTGCCAGCAGCCAAGCAGGACAGGGGCATGGCTACACCTTC,CASSQAGQGHGYTF
15,once,TRBV27,TRBJ2-5,TRBD2,TGTGCCAGCAGTTTAGCTAGCGGGAGCTCCGAGACCCAGTACTTC,CASSLASGSSETQYF
14,-,TRBV10-1,TRBJ2-7,-,TGCGCCAGCAAGGACACCAGTTCTTCCTACGAGCAGTACTTC,CASKDTSSSYEQYF
14,-,TRBV2,TRBJ1-3,TRBD1,TGTGCCAGCAGGGGACAGGCATCTGGAAACACCATATATTTT,CASRGQASGNTIYF
16,-,TRBV19,TRBJ2-7,TRBD1,TGTGCCAGTAGTTTCGCCCGGGACAGGATGAACTACGAGCAGTACTTC,CASSFARDRMNYEQYF
15,-,TRBV9,TRBJ2-1,TRBD2,TGTGCCAGCAGTGATAGCGGGAGACCCTACAATGAGCAGTTCTTC,CASSDSGRPYNEQFF
16,once,TRBV4-3,TRBJ2-1,TRBD2,TGCGCCAGCAGTCGTCTAGCGGGAGGGCAGTACAATGAGCAGTTCTTC,CASSRLAGGQYNEQFF
13,-,TRBV29-1,TRBJ2-2,-,TGCAGCGCCCAAAACGGGAACACCGGGGAGCTGTTTTTT,CSAQNGNTGELFF
15,-,TRBV6-5,TRBJ1-2,-,TGTGCCAGCAAGAAACTTGACAGGAATAGGGACGGCTACACCTTC,CASKKLDRNRDGYTF
14,-,TRBV6-5,TRBJ2-1,-,TGTGCCAGCGTGGGAGGAGGGGGCTTCGATGAGCAGTTCTTC,CASVGGGGFDEQFF
15,-,TRBV15,TRBJ2-7,TRBD2,TGTGCCACCAGCAGATTAGTAGCGGGAGCCTACGAGCAGTACTTC,CATSRLVAGAYEQYF
14,-,TRBV5-1,TRBJ2-3,TRBD2,TGCGCCAGCTCAGGGCGGGGGTCCACAGATACGCAGTATTTT,CASSGRGSTDTQYF
17,-,TRBV27,TRBJ1-5,TRBD1,TGTGCCAGCAGTTTATACGGGACAGGGGCTTTGAGTCAGCCCCAGCATTTT,CASSLYGTGALSQPQHF
15,-,TRBV5-5,TRBJ2-5,-,TGTGCCAGCAGCGTACAGGGAAAGACGGGGGAGACCCAGTACTTC,CASSVQGKTGETQYF
13,-,TRBV27,TRBJ1-5,-,TGTGCCAGCAGTTCCGGGTTCGGTCAGCCCCAGCATTTT,CASSSGFGQPQHF
12,-,TRBV15,TRBJ2-7,-,TGTGCCACCAGCAGAGGCAGGGACGAGCAGTACTTC,CATSRGRDEQYF
14,-,TRBV28,TRBJ2-6,-,TGTGCCAGCAGACGGAGCTCTGGGGCCAACGTCCTGACTTTC,CASRRSSGANVLTF
20,-,TRBV7-3,TRBJ2-6,-,TGTGCCAGCAGCCTTACGTTCGGACAGACCAGGACCTCTGGGGCCAACGTCCTGACTTTC,CASSLTFGQTRTSGANVLTF
12,-,TRBV27,TRBJ2-7,-,TGTGCCAGCAGTTGGGGCCTTGGCGAGCAGTACTTC,CASSWGLGEQYF
16,-,TRBV5-5,TRBJ2-2,TRBD1,TGTGCCAGCACCCCCCGACAGGGGACAGGCACCGGGGAGCTGTTTTTT,CASTPRQGTGTGELFF
13,-,TRBV5-1,TRBJ1-2,-,TGCGCCAGCAGCGGTAACATTGAATATGGCTACACCTTC,CASSGNIEYGYTF
15,few,TRBV19,TRBJ2-1,TRBD2,TGTGCCAGTAGTATAGCACTAGCGTTTTACAATGAGCAGTTCTTC,CASSIALAFYNEQFF
12,-,TRBV7-8,TRBJ2-7,-,TGTGCCAGCAGCTTAGTCGGGTTCGAGCAGTACTTC,CASSLVGFEQYF
14,-,TRBV29-1,TRBJ1-1,TRBD1,TGCAGCGTTGAAGATCTAGGGGACAGGCCTGAAGCTTTCTTT,CSVEDLGDRPEAFF
20,-,TRBV4-3,TRBJ2-2,TRBD2,TGCGCCAGCAGCCCCAGCCGTGGACTAGCGGGAGGGCCGGGCACCGGGGAGCTGTTTTTT,CASSPSRGLAGGPGTGELFF
15,few,TRBV11-2,TRBJ2-7,-,TGTGCCAGCAGCGTACTGGGGGGGCCCTCCTACGAGCAGTACTTC,CASSVLGGPSYEQYF
14,-,TRBV7-9,TRBJ1-4,TRBD1,TGTGCCAGCAGCCCGGGACAGGGCTATGAAAAACTGTTTTTT,CASSPGQGYEKLFF